The 18 T cell receptor beta chains given below trace back to one sample, sequenced in a study of OX40 agonist ivuxolimab in advanced cancers. TCRdb's copy holds only in-frame clones and misses some; the assay was immunoSEQ multiplex PCR. Altogether some 52,000 clones are present, roughly 91% being singletons, with the ten largest covering over 20%. Sequencing used CD4+ or CD8+ T cells sorted from blood, obtained in a trial of the OX40 agonist ivuxolimab. These receptors came from an adult with an advanced solid tumor such as melanoma, head and neck, liver or kidney cancer.

This clone was picked up one time. CDR3 sequence (DNA): TGTGCCAGCTGGGGAGGGGACGGCGGGAGTTACGAGCAGTACTTC. This gives the protein CASWGGDGGSYEQYF. This chain connects TRBV27 to TRBJ2-7; 7 nucleotides line up with TRBD2. V lost 8 bases and J lost 4; bases outside the gene matches: 14. The CDR3 totals 15 residues. From germline, CDR1 is MNHEY and CDR2 SMNVEV (reference sequence).

V usage is TRBV7-9 and J usage is TRBJ2-7; D is possibly TRBD1 (5 bases). Trimming pared 5 bases from V and 0 bases from J, leaving 14 bases between. The CDR3 runs 15 residues. CDR1 and CDR2 from the germline V gene are SEHNR and FQNEAQ (reference sequence). CDR3 in DNA: TGTGCCAGCAGCCCGCAGGGCCTCGACTCCTACGAGCAGTACTTC. It translates to CASSPQGLDSYEQYF.

This rearrangement joins TRBV9 to TRBJ2-7; TRBD2 might be the D (5 bases). The length of the CDR3 is 14 residues. V dropped 0 bases and J dropped 0 bases, with 7 bases sitting between them. From germline, CDR1 is SGDLS and CDR2 YYNGEE. The CDR3 is CASSVGLASYEQYF. CDR3 bases: TGTGCCAGCAGCGTAGGTCTAGCCTCCTACGAGCAGTACTTC.

The gene calls are TRBV27 and TRBJ2-1, with TRBD2 identical over 9 bases. CDR1 and CDR2 from the germline V gene are MNHEY and SMNVEV (reference sequence). V was pared by 7 bases and J by 5 bases, with 12 bases of the junction left unmatched. CDR3 size: 16 residues. This CDR3 reads CASNSAERGANNEQFF. DNA of the CDR3: TGTGCCAGCAATTCCGCCGAGCGGGGGGCGAACAATGAGCAGTTCTTC.

This clone was counted once. V and J are TRBV27 and TRBJ1-4; D is unclear. CDR1 is MNHEY and CDR2 is SMNVEV in the germline V gene (reference sequence). Trimming removed 5 bases from V and 14 bases from J, with 18 bases in between. The CDR3 is 13 residues long. This CDR3 is CASSTSPVGDLFF. CDR3 DNA sequence: TGTGCCAGCAGTACCTCCCCAGTGGGAGATCTGTTTTTT.

This chain uses TRBV28 with TRBJ2-7, with 7 bases identical to TRBD2. J lost 6 bases, V lost 5 bases, and 10 bases had no gene match. The CDR3 runs to 14 residues. CDR1 MDHEN and CDR2 SYDVKM come from the germline V gene. CDR3 coding DNA: TGTGCCAGCAGTGTAATTAGCGGGTCGGTCGAGCAGTACTTC. It is translated as CASSVISGSVEQYF. Full variable domain (missing parts from reference TRBV28 and TRBJ2-7): DVKVTQSSRYLVKRTGEKVFLECVQDMDHENMFWYRQDPGLGLRLIYFSYDVKMKEKGDIPEGYSVSREKKERFSLILESASTNQTSMYLCASSVISGSVEQYFGPGTRLTVT.

This chain joins TRBV5-4 and TRBJ2-7; D is tentatively TRBD1 or TRBD2 (5 bases each). V lost 5 bases and J 4 bases, leaving 19 bases between the germline ends. There are 15 residues in the CDR3. From germline, CDR1 is SGHNT and CDR2 YYREEE (reference sequence). The CDR3 DNA is TGTGCCAGCAGAACCCGGGACGCGGCCCCTTACGAGCAGTACTTC. Its translation: CASRTRDAAPYEQYF.

This chain joins TRBV7-2 and TRBJ2-7; the D gene could be TRBD1 or TRBD2 (6 bases each). From germline, CDR1 is SGHTA and CDR2 FQGNSA. The CDR3 has 15 amino acids. V was cut by 5 bases and J by 2 bases, with 16 bases left in between. The CDR3 bases are TGTGCCAGCAGCATTGGGGGGCCCCCAGCCTACGAGCAGTACTTC. Residues: CASSIGGPPAYEQYF.

This clone was counted a single time. The chain uses TRBV7-8 and TRBJ2-3, with D perhaps matching TRBD2 (5 bases). This CDR3 is 18 amino acids long. V lost 4 bases and J 2 bases, leaving 22 bases between the germline ends. Germline V gene lookup returns CDR1 SGHVS and CDR2 FQNEAQ. CDR3 loop: CASSSKEEPQSLTDTQYF. The CDR3 DNA reads as TGTGCCAGCAGCTCCAAGGAGGAACCTCAAAGCCTCACAGATACGCAGTATTTT.

The rearrangement links TRBV28 to TRBJ1-6; D not certain. Germline CDR1 MDHEN, CDR2 SYDVKM. V was cut by 3 bases and J by 13 bases, with 13 bases left in between. The CDR3 extends over 13 amino acids. CDR3 in amino acids: CASSLGSTVPLHF. The CDR3, as DNA: TGTGCCAGCAGTTTGGGTTCGACGGTTCCCCTCCACTTT.

The chain is built from TRBV19 and TRBJ1-5; 9 positions agree with TRBD1. The germline CDR1 and CDR2 sequences are LNHDA and SQIVND (reference sequence). Unmatched junction bases numbered 13, after V lost 4 bases and J lost 9 bases. This CDR3 has 16 amino acids. The chain's CDR3 is CASSTPGTGPPSPQHF. The CDR3 region has the DNA TGTGCCAGTAGTACCCCCGGGACAGGGCCCCCCTCGCCCCAGCATTTT.

The chain recombines TRBV6-6 with TRBJ2-3; D remains unclear. The CDR3 runs to 13 residues. V was clipped by 4 bases and J by 0 bases, with 5 bases between them. Germline CDR1 reads MNHNY; CDR2 reads SVGAGI (reference sequence). The CDR3 DNA is TGTGCCAGCAGTTCAATTAGCACAGATACGCAGTATTTT. Residues: CASSSISTDTQYF.

This sequence joins TRBV11-2 and TRBJ1-5, with a weak D call TRBD1 (6 bases). The V and J ends lost 3 bases and 7 bases respectively, with 10 bases between them. The V gene's germline CDR1 is SGHAT and CDR2 FQNNGV. CDR3 length: 13 amino acids. CDR3 amino acids: CASSFQGKQPQHF. CDR3 bases: TGTGCCAGCAGCTTCCAGGGGAAACAGCCCCAGCATTTT.

This rearrangement joins TRBV4-3 to TRBJ2-3; 13 bases are shared with TRBD2. The CDR3 contains 16 residues. V was pared by 2 bases and J by 4 bases, with 3 bases of the junction left unmatched. CDR1 and CDR2 from the germline V gene are LGHNA and YSLEER. Written as DNA, the CDR3 is TGCGCCAGCAGCCAACGGACTAGCGGGAGTTCAGATACGCAGTATTTT. Translation gives CASSQRTSGSSDTQYF.

The V gene is TRBV6-1, the J gene TRBJ2-7; TRBD2 is a possible D gene (5 bases). CDR3 length: 15 residues. Germline V gene data show CDR1 as MNHNS and CDR2 as SASEGT. V lost 3 bases, J lost 2 bases, and 14 bases lay in between. The CDR3 DNA is TGTGCCAGCAGTGAGGGCGAAGCGGCAACCTACGAGCAGTACTTC. Translating gives CASSEGEAATYEQYF.

The chain couples TRBV4-1 to TRBJ1-5, with D perhaps TRBD1 (6 bases). Germline values: CDR1 MGHRA, CDR2 YSYEKL. The germline V and J ends were trimmed by 3 bases and 6 bases, with 18 bases remaining between them. The CDR3 runs to 16 residues. This CDR3 reads CASSHPGAVTGQPQHF. CDR3 DNA: TGCGCCAGCAGCCACCCGGGGGCAGTAACGGGTCAGCCCCAGCATTTT.

CDR3 region: CASSQGARVEQFF. In nucleotides, the CDR3 is TGCGCCAGCAGCCAAGGGGCAAGGGTTGAGCAGTTCTTC. The chain is built from TRBV4-3 and TRBJ2-1; D unclear. Germline assignment: CDR1 LGHNA and CDR2 YSLEER. The CDR3 has 13 amino acids. V lost 1 base and J 9 bases, leaving 10 bases between the germline ends.

The chain has TRBV5-8 and TRBJ2-3; D assignment may be TRBD1 or TRBD2 (6 bases each). The germline V gene has CDR1 SGHTS and CDR2 YDEGEE. V was clipped by 9 bases and J by 5 bases, with 19 bases between them. This CDR3 spans 14 amino acids. The CDR3 loop is CATTGGEWRDTQYF. The CDR3 nucleotides read TGTGCCACGACAGGCGGGGAGTGGAGAGATACGCAGTATTTT.